The clone carrying this TCR beta chain was seen many times. The data stem from a study of read filtering for tumor transcriptome and immune sequencing. The library was built from 400 ng RNA with molecular barcoded adaptors for alpha/delta and beta/gamma chains. TCRdb itself ran the reads through MiXCR, one entry per CDR3 protein. The sample holds approximately 60,000 distinct CDR3 sequences; 20% to 25% are singletons and the top ten take roughly 15%. Germline loops: CDR1 SGHVS, CDR2 FNYEAQ. Trimming stripped 0 bases from V and 8 bases from J, with 14 bases between. The CDR3 spans 15 residues. V gene TRBV7-6 combines with J gene TRBJ2-1, with D perhaps TRBD1 or TRBD2 (5 bases each). Material for sequencing was a population of CD138-negative cells sorted from bone marrow. The sequence derives from a donor at least 40 years old with multiple myeloma. CDR3 residues: CASSLASPRDHEQFF. The DNA of the CDR3 is TGTGCCAGCAGCTTAGCGTCCCCCAGGGACCATGAGCAGTTCTTC. Full variable domain (outside the CDR3, taken from reference TRBV7-6 and TRBJ2-1): GAGVSQSPRYKVTKRGQDVALRCDPISGHVSLYWYRQALGQGPEFLTYFNYEAQQDKSGLPNDRFSAERPEGSISTLTIQRTEQRDSAMYRCASSLASPRDHEQFFGPGTRLTVL.